What follows is one T cell receptor beta chain and its context. This entry belongs to a study of T cell responses to AZD1222 COVID-19 vaccine. The ends were cut back, 0 bases at V and 3 bases at J, with 5 bases in the middle. CDR1 is GTSNPN and CDR2 is SVGIG in the germline V gene (reference sequence). The CDR3 is made up of 12 amino acids. Data came from immunoSEQ multiplex PCR; TCRdb stores just in-frame clones and leaves some out. The table shows roughly 120,000 clones, with roughly 85% occurring only once. Sequenced here: peripheral blood, sampled on day 0 of AZD1222 vaccination. The receptor was derived from an adult in good health. The chain joins TRBV30 to TRBJ1-2; D ambiguous. The CDR3 region is CAWSVTDYGYTF. The CDR3 DNA follows: TGTGCCTGGAGTGTCACAGACTATGGCTACACCTTC.